The next 3 T cell receptor beta chains were all read from a single sample in a study of CD8+ T cells in alopecia areata. Separation of pooled cutaneous lymph node cells was by sorting with CD4, CD8alpha, NKG2D, NKG2ACE and other markers. Extracted from the samples, RNA was reverse transcribed into cDNA to serve as the sequencing template. Profiled with immunoSEQ multiplex PCR; TCRdb holds only in-frame clones, not every one. The profile covers 7,500 to 10,000 clones, none occurring a single time. Sequenced material: CD8+ T cells sorted from a lymph node. Source of these receptors: a C3H/HeJ mouse with alopecia areata. MHC haplotype: H2-k.

This clone was recorded at least ten times. Mouse gene names apply. The read ends 4 residues shy of where the CDR3 ends; the end is completed using the germline J gene. The chain recombines TRBV13-1 with TRBJ2-5, with 7 nucleotides matching TRBD1. Unmatched junction bases numbered 4, after V lost 0 bases and J lost 0 bases. The CDR3 is 16 amino acids. The V gene's germline CDR1 is NSHNY and CDR2 SYGAGN. CDR3: CASSDAWTGNQDTQYF. The DNA read from the CDR3 is TGTGCCAGCAGTGATGCATGGACAGGTAACCAAGAC.

This clone was counted at least ten times. The genes and germline here are from mouse. The read falls 4 residues short of the CDR3 end, and the missing part is taken from the germline J gene. This chain links TRBV1 with TRBJ1-2, with TRBD1 matching over 9 bases. The germline gives CDR1 NSQYPW, CDR2 LRSPGD (reference sequence). The CDR3 length is 13 residues. The chain's CDR3 is CTCSANRGRDYTF. Incomplete CDR3 DNA: TGCACCTGCAGTGCAAACAGGGGGCGC. Looking up the rest from reference TRBV1 and TRBJ1-2 gives the full variable domain: VTLLEQNPRWRLVPRGQAVNLRCILKNSQYPWMSWYQQDLQKQLQWLFTLRSPGDKEVKSLPGADYLATRVTDTELRLQVANMSQGRTLYCTCSANRGRDYTFGSGTRLLVI.

This clone was found many times. All gene names here are mouse names. The CDR3 end falls 4 residues outside the read, so it is completed with the germline J gene. This chain links TRBV14 with TRBJ1-2, with a weak D call TRBD1 (5 bases). The V end was cut by 5 bases, the J end by 2 bases, with 10 bases between. Germline values: CDR1 SGHDT, CDR2 FRDEAV. The CDR3 sequence is 13 residues long. The sequenced CDR3 bases are TGTGCCAGCAGCCCTTCAGGGAACTCC. Protein product: CASSPSGNS. The full CDR3 sequence reads CASSPSGNSDYTF.